One sample yielded the 11 T cell receptor beta chains listed below, sequenced in a study of blood T cell repertoires in COVID-19 (dated by TCRdb to 2018 to 2020). Library prep was done by the immunoSEQ multiplex PCR assay. Sourced from immuneACCESS, this table was stored by TCRdb with only in-frame sequences that have V and J called. A share of the clones is absent; for the studies checked, an unresolved V gene accounts for under half, and the remainder has no known explanation. For this sample there are about 150,000 clones; roughly four fifths appear just once. The leading ten clones occupy 13% to 15% of the sample. The sample was peripheral blood. The receptors here all came from a human donor with acute or convalescent COVID-19. The donor label of this sample is uncertain.

J is TRBJ1-6 and V is TRBV5-5, with D hard to call. Germline CDR1 is SGHKS and CDR2 is YYEKEE (reference sequence). The length of the CDR3 is 13 residues. Trimming cost V 2 bases and J 8 bases, with 8 bases left between them. CDR3 DNA: TGTGCCAGCAGCTTATCGGCGGATTCACCCCTCCACTTT. It yields the protein CASSLSADSPLHF.

The J gene is TRBJ1-1, the V gene TRBV5-1, with D maybe TRBD1 (5 bases). The CDR3 is made up of 13 amino acids. Germline CDR1 SGHRS, CDR2 YFSETQ. Trimming removed 6 bases at V and 2 bases at J, with 11 bases between. This CDR3 reads CASNGGSNTEAFF. The CDR3 region has the DNA TGCGCCAGCAACGGGGGTTCTAACACTGAAGCTTTCTTT. The variable domain in full, with the rest retrieved from reference TRBV5-1 and TRBJ1-1, is KAGVTQTPRYLIKTRGQQVTLSCSPISGHRSVSWYQQTPGQGLQFLFEYFSETQRNKGNFPGRFSGRQFSNSRSEMNVSTLELGDSALYLCASNGGSNTEAFFGQGTRLTVV.

The chain couples TRBV7-9 to TRBJ1-1, with 7 positions matching TRBD1. The CDR3 runs to 14 residues. With V trimmed by 7 bases and J by 2 bases, 7 bases remained unmatched. The germline V gene has CDR1 SEHNR and CDR2 FQNEAQ (reference sequence). CDR3 DNA sequence: TGTGCCAGCACCTGGACAGGCCGAAACACTGAAGCTTTCTTT. It codes for CASTWTGRNTEAFF.

The chain recombines TRBV9 with TRBJ2-5; 7 bases are a match to TRBD1. With 0 bases clipped from V and 4 bases from J, the junction kept 3 bases outside the gene matches. The germline V gene has CDR1 SGDLS and CDR2 YYNGEE. The CDR3 spans 14 residues. The DNA for the CDR3 is TGTGCCAGCAGCGTAGGACAGGGCGGAGAGACCCAGTACTTC. Amino acids: CASSVGQGGETQYF.

J is TRBJ1-1 and V is TRBV14, with no clear D. Trimming took 2 bases from V and 4 from J, leaving 8 bases between them. Germline V gives CDR1 SGHDN, CDR2 FVKESK. There are 13 residues in the CDR3. For the CDR3, the DNA is TGTGCCAGCAGCCAAACGAGTGGCACTGAAGCTTTCTTT. Translating it yields CASSQTSGTEAFF.

The gene calls are TRBV29-1 and TRBJ2-1; D call uncertain. V was shortened by 8 bases and J by 4 bases, with 12 bases between the two germline ends. Germline V gene lookup returns CDR1 SQVTM and CDR2 ANQGSEA. The CDR3 is made up of 12 amino acids. CDR3 sequence: CSSRSEYNEQFF. The CDR3, as DNA: TGCAGCTCTCGGAGCGAATACAATGAGCAGTTCTTC.

This clone came up a few times. Here the CDR3 DNA reads TGTGCCAGCAGCCGCAGAGGATGGATAAAGGAGGGCTACAATGAGCAGTTCTTC. Its translation is CASSRRGWIKEGYNEQFF. The gene calls are TRBV5-4 and TRBJ2-1; TRBD2 might be the D (6 bases). V was clipped by 4 bases and J by 3 bases, with 23 bases between them. The CDR3 consists of 18 residues. Germline values: CDR1 SGHNT, CDR2 YYREEE (reference sequence). The full variable domain, its missing parts supplied by reference TRBV5-4 and TRBJ2-1, is ETGVTQSPTHLIKTRGQQVTLRCSSQSGHNTVSWYQQALGQGPQFIFQYYREEENGRGNFPPRFSGLQFPNYSSELNVNALELDDSALYLCASSRRGWIKEGYNEQFFGPGTRLTVL.

The rearrangement uses TRBV19 and TRBJ2-1; the D is unclear. This CDR3 has 14 residues. The V gene's germline CDR1 is LNHDA and CDR2 SQIVND (reference sequence). V was trimmed by 4 bases and J by 1 base, leaving 8 bases between them. The CDR3 coding sequence is TGTGCCAGTAGTACACAGAGTTCCTACAATGAGCAGTTCTTC. It is translated as CASSTQSSYNEQFF.

The genes are TRBV10-3 and TRBJ2-2; 11 bases are a match to TRBD1. The CDR3 has 14 amino acids. Trimming at V came to 6 bases and at J to 7 bases, leaving 4 bases not matched to a gene. Germline V gene data show CDR1 as ENHRY and CDR2 as SYGVKD. Written as DNA, the CDR3 is TGTGCCATCAGAGGACAGGGGGCCTTCGGGGAGCTGTTTTTT. As protein: CAIRGQGAFGELFF.

The chain has TRBV3-1 (or the pseudogene TRBV3-2) and TRBJ2-3, with 14 bases fitting TRBD2. Germline V gives CDR1 LGHDT, CDR2 YNNKEL (reference sequence). V lost 0 bases, J lost 6 bases, and 2 bases stayed unmatched. The CDR3 spans 16 residues. CDR3 region: CASSQDRLAGGDTQYF. The CDR3 DNA sequence: TGTGCCAGCAGCCAAGATCGACTAGCGGGGGGGGATACGCAGTATTTT.

CDR3 amino acids: CASSRGRGYEQYF. The CDR3 DNA follows: TGTGCCAGCAGCCGAGGCAGGGGCTACGAGCAGTACTTC. The chain is built from TRBV11-2 and TRBJ2-7, with D perhaps matching TRBD1 (6 bases). In germline, CDR1 is SGHAT, CDR2 FQNNGV. The germline V and J ends were trimmed by 5 bases and 3 bases, with 11 bases remaining between them. The CDR3 has 13 amino acids.